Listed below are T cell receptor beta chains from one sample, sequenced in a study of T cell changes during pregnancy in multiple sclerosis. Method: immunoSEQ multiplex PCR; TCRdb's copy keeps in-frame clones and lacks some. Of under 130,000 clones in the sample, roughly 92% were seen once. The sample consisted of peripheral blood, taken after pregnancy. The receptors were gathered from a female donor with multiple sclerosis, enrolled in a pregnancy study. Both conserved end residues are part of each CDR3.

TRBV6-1 CASIPSDRPSYEQYF
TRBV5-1 CASSLSPNTEAFF
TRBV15 CATSRETLGGQPQHF
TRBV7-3 CASSLGGAPRGDNEQFF
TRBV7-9 CASSLKDSYNEQFF
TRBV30 CAWSVRGQNTEAFF
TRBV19 CASKIPGQGGEQYF
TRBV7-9 CASSLGQGDEKLFF
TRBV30 CAWGRREAFF
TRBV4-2 CASSQEFASTNEKLFF
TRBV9 CASSVDWGDRAFGYTF
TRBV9 CASSVTSGRFNEQFF
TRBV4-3 CASRQGTGAPNTEAFF
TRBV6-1 CASSVVPRDTQYF
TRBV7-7 CASSLSPGGGYNEQFF
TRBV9 CASSVTHRDFEQYF
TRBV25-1 CASSDGRNTIYF
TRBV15 CATSGRDRGPEQSGYTF
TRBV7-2 CASSPSGRDTGELFF
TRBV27 CASYFLTGTGLATEAFF
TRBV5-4 CASRNRGREETQYF
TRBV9 CASSVEGQGRNEQFF
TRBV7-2 CASSAGQVANYGYTF
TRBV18 CASSPLGQGVTEQFF
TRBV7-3 CASSSQSNTEAFF
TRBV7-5 CVRSLGGSGERGEQFF
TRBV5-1 CASSLSPGGNTIYF
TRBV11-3 CASSLGLAGVSDTQYF
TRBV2 CASTLGLYEQYF
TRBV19 CATGGTSWVDEQFF
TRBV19 CASSMRQANTGELFF
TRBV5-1 CASSPRDGAYEQYF
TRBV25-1 CASRASSGAHNEQFF
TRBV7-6 CASSQSVRNEQFF
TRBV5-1 CASSLGVGRGKDEQFF
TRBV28 CASRRTGETQPQHF
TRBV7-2 CASSARGEQYF
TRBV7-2 CASSREGLTEAFF
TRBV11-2 CASSLGGAGVITTYEQYF
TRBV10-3 CAISLLPSSVEYNEQFF